This T cell receptor beta chain was profiled in a study of vaccination effects on CD4 cells after COVID-19. Regarding this clone: Its cognate antigen is unknown.

The V end lost 3 bases, the J end lost 5 bases, and 9 bases lay between the germline ends. The CDR3 consists of 13 residues. CDR1 is ENHRY, CDR2 SYGVKD, per germline. CD4+ T cell isolation took place after 10 days of culture. Each participant was given two doses of one vaccine (BNT162b2 or mRNA-1273). Some clones are missing from TCRdb's copy, which holds only in-frame ones; the method was immunoSEQ multiplex PCR. The sample has 45,000 to 65,000 clones; approximately 81% are singletons. This receptor was obtained from a human donor who received a COVID-19 vaccine. Material: CD4+ T cells from PBMCs cultured without peptide, obtained after COVID-19 vaccination. The chain employs TRBV10-3 and TRBJ2-3; unclear D gene. The CDR3 loop is CAISDNSGDTQYF. The CDR3 DNA reads TGTGCCATCAGTGACAATTCCGGAGATACGCAGTATTTT.